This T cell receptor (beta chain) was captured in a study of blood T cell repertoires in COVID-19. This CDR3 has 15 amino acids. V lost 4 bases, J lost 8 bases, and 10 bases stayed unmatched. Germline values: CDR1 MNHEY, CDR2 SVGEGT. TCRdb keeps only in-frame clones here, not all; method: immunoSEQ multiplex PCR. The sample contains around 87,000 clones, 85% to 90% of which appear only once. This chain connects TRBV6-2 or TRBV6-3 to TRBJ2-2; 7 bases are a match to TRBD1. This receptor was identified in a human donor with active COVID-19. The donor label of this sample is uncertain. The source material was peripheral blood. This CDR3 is CASSFSEGAAGELFF. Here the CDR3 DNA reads TGTGCCAGCAGTTTTTCCGAGGGGGCGGCTGGGGAGCTGTTTTTT.